Listed below are T cell receptor beta chains from one sample, sequenced in a study of Tregs in tolerant kidney transplant recipients. Which antigens these TCRs recognize remains unknown. The protocol was immunoSEQ multiplex PCR, while the TCRdb copy is restricted to in-frame clones and leaves out a portion. The table includes about 31,000 clones, 82% detected once. Sequenced: Tregs from blood cultured with allogeneic cells. The receptors originated from a human donor in good health. Both conserved end residues are part of each CDR3. The D gene is left open where the match is weak. Clone size is shown for a subset of rows, as once, few, many or a class of expanded clone.

D gene	V gene	clone size	J gene	CDR3 protein
-	TRBV12-5	-	TRBJ2-2	CASGLTGKRTGELFF
-	TRBV5-1	-	TRBJ1-2	CASSLGQEIYGYTF
-	TRBV6-1	-	TRBJ2-3	CASSEIRPGVSTDTQYF
TRBD1	TRBV4-3	-	TRBJ1-2	CASSRLGTAYGYTF
-	TRBV6-6	few	TRBJ2-2	CASRPPLAGHGELFF
-	TRBV7-2	-	TRBJ2-2	CASSLSPSTGTGELFF
-	TRBV12-5	few	TRBJ1-2	CASDTYDSYGYTF
-	TRBV9	-	TRBJ2-1	CASSVGLSEQFF
TRBD1	TRBV10-1	-	TRBJ2-7	CASRPTGGLFYEQYF
-	TRBV10-3	-	TRBJ2-3	CAIRNTDTQYF
TRBD2	TRBV4-3	once	TRBJ2-7	CASSQDVVAGAFFSYEQYF
-	TRBV20-1	-	TRBJ2-5	CSANPLETQYF
-	TRBV5-6	-	TRBJ2-5	CASNVRGPVGTQYF
-	TRBV5-6	-	TRBJ1-2	CASSFKSRTYGYTF
-	TRBV15	-	TRBJ1-2	CATSRDRANYGYTF
TRBD1	TRBV18	-	TRBJ2-3	CASSGTDTYTQYF
-	TRBV4-1	-	TRBJ1-2	CASSPGGGQSYGYTF
TRBD1	TRBV5-4	-	TRBJ2-7	CASSFFDRGNEQYF
-	TRBV18	-	TRBJ2-7	CASSQGGGPVEQYF
TRBD1	TRBV10-1	-	TRBJ1-1	CASSESGTGAVAEAFF
-	TRBV6-1	-	TRBJ2-2	CASSALRGRFTGELFF
-	TRBV20-1	-	TRBJ2-7	CSATLGYEQYF
-	TRBV5-1	-	TRBJ1-1	CASSFSSDTEAFF
-	TRBV6-5	-	TRBJ2-7	CASSHLQGYEQYF
-	TRBV5-6	-	TRBJ2-7	CASSLSYRPAYYEQYF
-	TRBV11-3	-	TRBJ2-3	CASSSKLPGRDTQYF
-	TRBV2	-	TRBJ2-1	CASSDDSRLLYNEQFF
TRBD2	TRBV2	-	TRBJ2-3	CASSRTSSSLYF
-	TRBV7-2	-	TRBJ2-3	CASSTLPTDTQYF
TRBD2	TRBV5-6	once	TRBJ2-7	CASSLGLAGARSSEQYF
TRBD2	TRBV19	-	TRBJ2-3	CATGLAGMDTQYF
-	TRBV7-9	-	TRBJ1-3	CASSFGQGNTIYF
-	TRBV29-1	-	TRBJ1-1	CSVVKTEAFF
-	TRBV7-9	-	TRBJ2-3	CASSLGIADTQYF
-	TRBV7-2	-	TRBJ2-7	CASSLRNYEQYF
-	TRBV30	medium-sized	TRBJ2-7	CAWSPGPSYEQYF
-	TRBV11-2	-	TRBJ2-1	CASSRNWGYNEQFF
TRBD1	TRBV7-2	-	TRBJ1-2	CASRPQGGINYGYTF
-	TRBV7-9	-	TRBJ2-7	CASSLTRAGRHEQYF
-	TRBV29-1	few	TRBJ1-1	CSVEDQKGFTEAFF
TRBD2	TRBV4-1	-	TRBJ2-3	CASRTSGVDSTDTQYF
-	TRBV6-1	-	TRBJ1-3	CASSEAGNTIYF
-	TRBV7-9	-	TRBJ2-7	CASSPSGAGYEQYF
-	TRBV10-3	-	TRBJ1-2	CAISELGDDGYTF
-	TRBV5-1	-	TRBJ2-3	CASSSTLGTDTQYF
-	TRBV6-1	-	TRBJ1-1	CASSLGPGSAFF
-	TRBV4-2	-	TRBJ2-1	CASSQEEGQRQFF
-	TRBV5-4	-	TRBJ2-3	CASSTRTETDTQYF
TRBD1	TRBV11-2	-	TRBJ1-2	CASSLNRGGDYGYTF
-	TRBV19	-	TRBJ1-5	CATRYGGANQPQHF
-	TRBV19	-	TRBJ2-1	CASSIRGTLSSYNEQFF
TRBD1	TRBV30	-	TRBJ1-2	CAWSLGTGNSDF
-	TRBV13	-	TRBJ2-1	CASSPRRDAYNEQFF
-	TRBV11-3	-	TRBJ2-3	CASSPRTPGDTQYF
-	TRBV11-3	-	TRBJ1-1	CASSLSWDTEAFF
-	TRBV29-1	once	TRBJ2-5	CSVVRDRETQYF
-	TRBV14	-	TRBJ2-1	CASNLQGFYNEQFF
TRBD2	TRBV4-3	-	TRBJ2-1	CASSPRTSFPNEQFF
TRBD2	TRBV5-1	-	TRBJ2-7	CASSLLAGGSYEQYF